The T cell receptor (beta chain) under discussion was sequenced for a study of cytomegalovirus exposure and HLA in healthy donors. Clones were sequenced by immunoSEQ multiplex PCR, and TCRdb holds only the in-frame ones, with some missing. The sample records 85,000 to 120,000 clones, about 88% being singletons. The CDR3 consists of 15 residues. Per the germline V gene, CDR1 is SGHVS and CDR2 is FNYEAQ. Trimming removed 5 bases at V and 7 bases at J, with 20 bases between. This receptor was taken from a woman between 18 and 29 years old in good health and CMV-seropositive. The source material was PBMCs. V and J are TRBV7-6 and TRBJ2-5; unclear D gene. CDR3 bases: TGTGCCAGCAGCCCAGGATCCACGTCTCGTGGGACCCAGTACTTC. Translation gives CASSPGSTSRGTQYF.